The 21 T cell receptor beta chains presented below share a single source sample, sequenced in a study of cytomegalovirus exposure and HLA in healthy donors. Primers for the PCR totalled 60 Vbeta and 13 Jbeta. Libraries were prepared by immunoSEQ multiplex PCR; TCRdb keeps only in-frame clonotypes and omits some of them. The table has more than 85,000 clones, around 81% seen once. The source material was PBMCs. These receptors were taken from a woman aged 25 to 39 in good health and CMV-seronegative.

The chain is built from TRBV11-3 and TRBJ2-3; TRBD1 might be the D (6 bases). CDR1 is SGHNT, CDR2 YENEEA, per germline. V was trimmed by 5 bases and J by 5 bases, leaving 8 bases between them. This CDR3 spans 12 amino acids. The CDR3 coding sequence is TGTGCCAGCAGCGGGGGCGGAGATACGCAGTATTTT. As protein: CASSGGGDTQYF.

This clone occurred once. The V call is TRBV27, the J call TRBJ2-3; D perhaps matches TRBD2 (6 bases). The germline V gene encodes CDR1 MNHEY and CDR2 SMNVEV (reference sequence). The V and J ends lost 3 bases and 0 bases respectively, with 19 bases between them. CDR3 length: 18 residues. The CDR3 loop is CASSFIPTSPLSTDTQYF. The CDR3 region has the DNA TGTGCCAGCAGTTTTATCCCCACTAGCCCCCTGAGCACAGATACGCAGTATTTT.

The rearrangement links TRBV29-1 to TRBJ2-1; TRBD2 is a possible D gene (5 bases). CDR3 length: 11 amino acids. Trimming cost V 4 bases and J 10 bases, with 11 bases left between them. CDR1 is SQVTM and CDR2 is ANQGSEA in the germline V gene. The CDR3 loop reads CSVGATREQFF. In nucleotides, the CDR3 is TGCAGCGTTGGGGCTACTAGGGAGCAGTTCTTC.

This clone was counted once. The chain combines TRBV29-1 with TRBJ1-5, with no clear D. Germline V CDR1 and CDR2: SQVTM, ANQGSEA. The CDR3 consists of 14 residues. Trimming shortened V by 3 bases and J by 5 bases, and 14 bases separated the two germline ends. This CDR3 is CSVDGGSKDQPQHF. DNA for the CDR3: TGCAGCGTTGATGGAGGGAGTAAAGATCAGCCCCAGCATTTT.

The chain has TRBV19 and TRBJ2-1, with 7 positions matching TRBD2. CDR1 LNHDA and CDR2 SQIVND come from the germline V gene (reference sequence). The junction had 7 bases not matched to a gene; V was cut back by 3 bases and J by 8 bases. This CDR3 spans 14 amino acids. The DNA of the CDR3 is TGTGCCAGTAGTATCAGCGGGAAGGGCGATGAGCAGTTCTTC. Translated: CASSISGKGDEQFF.

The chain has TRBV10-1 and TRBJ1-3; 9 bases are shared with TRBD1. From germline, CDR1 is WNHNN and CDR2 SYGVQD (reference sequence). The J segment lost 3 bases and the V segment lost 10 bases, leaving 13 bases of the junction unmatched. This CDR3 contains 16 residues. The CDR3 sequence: CANWTGESCFGNTIYF. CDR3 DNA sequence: TGCGCCAACTGGACAGGGGAGTCGTGCTTTGGAAACACCATATATTTT.

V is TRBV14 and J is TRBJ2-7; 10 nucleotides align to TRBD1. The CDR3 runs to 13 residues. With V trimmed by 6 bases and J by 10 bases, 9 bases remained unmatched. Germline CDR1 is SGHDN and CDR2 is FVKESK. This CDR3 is CASSSGTGVRQYF. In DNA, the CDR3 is TGTGCCAGCAGTTCCGGGACAGGGGTTCGTCAGTACTTC.

CDR3 in amino acids: CASRQGALTYGYTF. Here the CDR3 DNA reads TGTGCCAGCAGGCAGGGGGCGCTTACCTATGGCTACACCTTC. This sequence joins TRBV2 and TRBJ1-2, with 8 bases fitting TRBD1. The germline V gene has CDR1 SNHLY and CDR2 FYNNEI. The CDR3 has 14 amino acids. The J segment lost 4 bases and the V segment lost 6 bases, leaving 7 bases of the junction unmatched.

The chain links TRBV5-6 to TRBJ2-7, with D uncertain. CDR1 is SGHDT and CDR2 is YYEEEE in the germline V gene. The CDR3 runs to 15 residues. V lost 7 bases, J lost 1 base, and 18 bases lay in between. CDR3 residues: CASGRFVTLSYEQYF. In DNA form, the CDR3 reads TGTGCCAGCGGCAGGTTTGTCACCCTATCCTACGAGCAGTACTTC.

The chain's CDR3 is CASRRERDTQYF. CDR3 DNA sequence: TGTGCCAGCAGAAGAGAGAGGGATACGCAGTATTTT. This rearrangement joins TRBV6-5 to TRBJ2-3; D not resolved. Deletions cut 6 bases from V and 6 bases from J, with 10 bases between. From germline, CDR1 is MNHEY and CDR2 SVGAGI. The CDR3 sequence is 12 residues long.

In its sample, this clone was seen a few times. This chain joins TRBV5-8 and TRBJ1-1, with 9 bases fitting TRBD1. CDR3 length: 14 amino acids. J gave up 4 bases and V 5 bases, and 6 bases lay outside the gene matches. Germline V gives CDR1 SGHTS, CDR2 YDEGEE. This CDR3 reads CASSFTGGSTEAFF. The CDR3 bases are TGTGCCAGCAGTTTCACAGGGGGCTCCACTGAAGCTTTCTTT.

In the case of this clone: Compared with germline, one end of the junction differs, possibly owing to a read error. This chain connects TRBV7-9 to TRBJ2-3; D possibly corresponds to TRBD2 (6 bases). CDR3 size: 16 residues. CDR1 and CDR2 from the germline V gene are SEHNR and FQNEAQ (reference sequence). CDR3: CSSSLASGGATDTQYF. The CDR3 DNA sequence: TGTTCCAGCAGCTTAGCGTCCGGAGGGGCAACAGATACGCAGTATTTT.

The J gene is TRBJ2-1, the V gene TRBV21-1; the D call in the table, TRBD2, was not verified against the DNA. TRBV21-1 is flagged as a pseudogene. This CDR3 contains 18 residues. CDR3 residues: CASSKPGLAGQNYNEQFF. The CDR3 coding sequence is TGTGCCAGCAGCAAACCGGGACTAGCGGGCCAAAATTACAATGAGCAGTTCTTC.

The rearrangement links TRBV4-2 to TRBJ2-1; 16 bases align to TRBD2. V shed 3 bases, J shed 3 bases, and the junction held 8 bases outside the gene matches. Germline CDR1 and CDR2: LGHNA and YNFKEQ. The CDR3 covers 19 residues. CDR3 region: CASSHSGLAGGRDYNEQFF. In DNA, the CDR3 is TGTGCCAGCAGCCATTCGGGACTAGCGGGAGGGAGGGACTACAATGAGCAGTTCTTC.

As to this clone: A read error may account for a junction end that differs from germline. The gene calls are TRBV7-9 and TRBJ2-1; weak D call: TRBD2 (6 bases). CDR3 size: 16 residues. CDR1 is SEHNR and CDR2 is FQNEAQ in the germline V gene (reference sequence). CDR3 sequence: CSSSPRGSANYNEQFF. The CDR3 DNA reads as TGTTCCAGCAGCCCGCGGGGTAGCGCCAACTACAATGAGCAGTTCTTC.

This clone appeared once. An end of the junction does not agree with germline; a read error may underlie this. The CDR3 sequence: CSSRGDTGELFF. CDR3 nucleotides: TGTTCCAGCCGCGGGGACACCGGGGAGCTGTTTTTT. The chain employs TRBV7-9 and TRBJ2-2; weak D call: TRBD2 (6 bases). Germline V gene data show CDR1 as SEHNR and CDR2 as FQNEAQ (reference sequence). The CDR3 contains 12 residues.

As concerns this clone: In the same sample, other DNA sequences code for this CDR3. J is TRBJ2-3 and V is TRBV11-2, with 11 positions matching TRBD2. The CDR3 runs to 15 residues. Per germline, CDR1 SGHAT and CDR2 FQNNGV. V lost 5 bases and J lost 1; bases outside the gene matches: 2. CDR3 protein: CASSLLAGGTDTQYF. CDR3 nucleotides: TGTGCCAGCAGCCTACTAGCGGGAGGCACAGATACGCAGTATTTT.

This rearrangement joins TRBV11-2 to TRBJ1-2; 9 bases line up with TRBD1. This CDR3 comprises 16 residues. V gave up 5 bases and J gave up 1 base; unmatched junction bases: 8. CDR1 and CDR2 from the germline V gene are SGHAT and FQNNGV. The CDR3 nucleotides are TGTGCCAGCAGCCCCGCCGGGACAGGGAGTAACTATGGCTACACCTTC. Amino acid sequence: CASSPAGTGSNYGYTF.

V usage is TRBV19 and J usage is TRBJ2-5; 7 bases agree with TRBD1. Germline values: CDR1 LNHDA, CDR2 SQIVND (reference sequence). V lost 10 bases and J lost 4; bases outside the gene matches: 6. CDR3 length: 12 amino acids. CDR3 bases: TGTGCCACCTCCTCAGGGGGAGAGACCCAGTACTTC. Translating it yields CATSSGGETQYF. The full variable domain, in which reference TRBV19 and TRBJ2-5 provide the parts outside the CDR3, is DGGITQSPKYLFRKEGQNVTLSCEQNLNHDAMYWYRQDPGQGLRLIYYSQIVNDFQKGDIAEGYSVSREKKESFPLTVTSAQKNPTAFYLCATSSGGETQYFGPGTRLLVL.

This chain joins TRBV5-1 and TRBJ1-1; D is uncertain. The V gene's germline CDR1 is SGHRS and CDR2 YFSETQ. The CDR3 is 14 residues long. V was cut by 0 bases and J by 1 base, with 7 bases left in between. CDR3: CASSLGPQNTEAFF. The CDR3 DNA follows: TGCGCCAGCAGCTTGGGGCCACAGAACACTGAAGCTTTCTTT. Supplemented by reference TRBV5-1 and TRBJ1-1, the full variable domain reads KAGVTQTPRYLIKTRGQQVTLSCSPISGHRSVSWYQQTPGQGLQFLFEYFSETQRNKGNFPGRFSGRQFSNSRSEMNVSTLELGDSALYLCASSLGPQNTEAFFGQGTRLTVV.

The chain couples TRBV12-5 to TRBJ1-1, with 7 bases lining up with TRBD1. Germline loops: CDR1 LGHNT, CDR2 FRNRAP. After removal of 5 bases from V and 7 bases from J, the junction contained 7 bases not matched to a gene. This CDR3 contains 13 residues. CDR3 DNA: TGTGCTAGTGGTAAAGGGACAGCCATTGAAGCTTTCTTT. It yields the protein CASGKGTAIEAFF.